These T cell receptor beta chains were read from a single sample in a study of regulatory T cells in long-lasting Graves disease. Via MiXCR, TCRdb re-called the multiplex PCR reads, giving one row per CDR3 protein. The table records hundreds of thousands of distinct CDR3 sequences, roughly 16% of them present only once. These data also featured in a second study, about T cells in Graves' hyperthyroidism and ophthalmopathy.

Sequencing was performed on peripheral blood mononuclear cells (PBMCs), taken at new diagnosis, from a patient treated with antithyroid drugs. Every receptor here comes from a woman aged 40-65 years with Graves disease. The conserved cysteine and the conserved F or W are not part of the CDR3 here.

V,CDR3
TRBV24-1,ATSRKRGSYNEQF
TRBV28,ASSLPRTYGYT
TRBV12-3/TRBV12-4,ASSHLGLALETQY
TRBV11-2,ASSSNRGYT
TRBV5-1,ASSLDLVDRSTGELF
TRBV5-1,ASSFRGSADEQY
TRBV7-8,ASSPNRVIYGYT
TRBV19,ASGTSGLNEQY
TRBV3-1,ASSQERTRGNEQF
TRBV19,ASRRSGGAAKNIQY
TRBV10-3,AISEAPDRYTDTQY
TRBV28,ASTTSGGADTQY
TRBV2,ASSVSGDTDTQY
TRBV7-3,ASSLGWGDTSSGANVLT
TRBV19,ASSTVQNSPLH
TRBV28,ASSFDRERTEAF
TRBV15,ATSMVGDVHEQY
TRBV19,ASSTGRGGRETQY
TRBV6-1,ASSEFAGNGNTIY
TRBV2,ASQYYYEQY
TRBV29-1,SVPFPGQPNYGYT
TRBV12-3/TRBV12-4,ASSSTGEPQH